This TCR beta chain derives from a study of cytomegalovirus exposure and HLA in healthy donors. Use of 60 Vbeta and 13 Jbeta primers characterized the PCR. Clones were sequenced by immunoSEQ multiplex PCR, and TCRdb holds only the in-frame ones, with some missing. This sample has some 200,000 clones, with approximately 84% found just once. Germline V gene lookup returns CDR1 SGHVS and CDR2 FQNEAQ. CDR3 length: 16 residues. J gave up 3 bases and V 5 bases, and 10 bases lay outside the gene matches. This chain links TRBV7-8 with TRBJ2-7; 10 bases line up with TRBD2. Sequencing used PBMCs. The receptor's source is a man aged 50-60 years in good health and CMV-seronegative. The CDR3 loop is CASSVNSGLAYYEQYF. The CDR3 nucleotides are TGTGCCAGCAGCGTAAACTCGGGACTAGCGTACTACGAGCAGTACTTC.